This T cell receptor beta chain was sequenced during a study of blood T cells in healthy people across ages. General study results and limits: Bulk PBMC profiling left naive and antigen-experienced comparisons inconclusive. It was the long-lived donors that had more naive CD4+ cells and higher diversity than aged donors.

Sample-barcoded 5' priming and a J-beta primer mix drove a second PCR of about 7 to 12 cycles. TCRdb independently ran MiXCR on the 5' RACE reads; one entry per CDR3 protein. The sample lists hundreds of thousands of distinct CDR3 sequences, roughly two fifths occurring once. This clonotype was recorded a few times. Antigen specificity is unknown. Germline values: CDR1 LGHDT, CDR2 YNNKEL (reference sequence). The CDR3 contains 15 residues. Trimming stripped 1 base from V and 7 bases from J, with 14 bases between. Every sample gave at least 5 micrograms of total RNA when it was extracted. The V gene is TRBV3-1, the J gene TRBJ2-1; D remains unclear. Sequencing was done on a sample of blood. The origin of this receptor is a man aged 80 or over in good health. This CDR3 reads CASSQVSRRVNEQFF. CDR3 nucleotide sequence: TGTGCCAGCAGCCAAGTATCGCGTAGGGTGAATGAGCAGTTCTTC.